This TCR beta chain was observed in a study of cytomegalovirus exposure and HLA in healthy donors. Looking at the study overall: Among about 179 million T cells, an earlier analysis found 90 million to 130 million unique TCR beta sequences. A data release that came early held approximately 85 million unique TCRs from HLA-typed donors.

PCR amplification relied on 60 Vbeta primers (plus 13 Jbeta primers). Clones were read by immunoSEQ multiplex PCR, and TCRdb kept only the in-frame ones, dropping some. The sample includes some 130,000 clones, approximately 80% seen only once; the top ten take less than 1.5%. Looked up from germline, CDR1 is MNHEY and CDR2 is SMNVEV (reference sequence). The CDR3 is 14 residues long. The J segment lost 7 bases and the V segment lost 3 bases, leaving 7 bases of the junction unmatched. Findings and limits, study-wide: The analysis excluded some indistinguishable V segments, including TRBV6-2 and TRBV6-3. V- and J-gene trimming of TCR beta was linked (in a later analysis) to a missense DCLRE1C variant.

As to this clone: Antigen specificity is unknown.

The sequence was obtained from a male donor in good health and CMV-seropositive. The sequencing sample was made of PBMCs. The chain uses TRBV27 and TRBJ2-5, with 8 bases lining up with TRBD1. The CDR3 bases are TGTGCCAGCAGTTTCAGCCAGGGGGCATTGACCCAGTACTTC. Encoded protein: CASSFSQGALTQYF.